This T cell receptor (beta chain) was documented in a study of technical replicates of blood from a handful of donors. Measured with immunoSEQ multiplex PCR; TCRdb has only the in-frame clones, and not every one. This sample carries under 85,000 clones, 80% to 95% of them seen once, and the ten largest clones take approximately 0.4%. This CDR3 comprises 16 residues. V was pared by 4 bases and J by 4 bases, with 12 bases of the junction left unmatched. Germline-derived CDR1 and CDR2 are SGHNT and YENEEA. In its sample, this clone ranks as medium-sized. This receptor was identified in a human donor in good health. The sample taken for sequencing was T cells isolated from PBMCs. The chain combines TRBV11-3 with TRBJ1-2; 7 positions agree with TRBD1. The CDR3 is CASSSEGARGSYGYTF. The CDR3 coding sequence is TGTGCCAGCAGCTCCGAGGGGGCCAGGGGAAGCTATGGCTACACCTTC.